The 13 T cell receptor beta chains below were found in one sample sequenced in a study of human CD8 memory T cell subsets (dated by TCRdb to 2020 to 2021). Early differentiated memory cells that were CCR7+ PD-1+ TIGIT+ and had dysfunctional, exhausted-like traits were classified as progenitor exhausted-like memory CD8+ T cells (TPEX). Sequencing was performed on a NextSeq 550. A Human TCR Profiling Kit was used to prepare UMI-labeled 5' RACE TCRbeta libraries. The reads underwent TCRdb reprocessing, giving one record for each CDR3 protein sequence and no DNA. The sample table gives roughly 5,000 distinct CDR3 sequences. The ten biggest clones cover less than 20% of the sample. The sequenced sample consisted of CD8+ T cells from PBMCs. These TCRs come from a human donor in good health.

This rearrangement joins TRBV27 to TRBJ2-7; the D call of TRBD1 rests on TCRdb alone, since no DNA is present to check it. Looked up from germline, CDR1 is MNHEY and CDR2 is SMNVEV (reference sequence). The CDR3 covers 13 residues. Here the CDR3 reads CASGWGARYEQYF.

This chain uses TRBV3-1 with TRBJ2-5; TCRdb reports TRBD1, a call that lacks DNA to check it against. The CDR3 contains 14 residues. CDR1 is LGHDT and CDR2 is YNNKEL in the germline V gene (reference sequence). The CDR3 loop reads CASSPRQAQETQYF.

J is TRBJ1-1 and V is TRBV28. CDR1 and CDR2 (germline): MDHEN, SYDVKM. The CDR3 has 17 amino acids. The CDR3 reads CASSPFGEGTLNTEAFF.

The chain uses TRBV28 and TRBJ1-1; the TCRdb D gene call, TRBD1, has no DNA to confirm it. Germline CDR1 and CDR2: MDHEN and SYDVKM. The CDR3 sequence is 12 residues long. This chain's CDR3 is CASSLSWDEAFF.

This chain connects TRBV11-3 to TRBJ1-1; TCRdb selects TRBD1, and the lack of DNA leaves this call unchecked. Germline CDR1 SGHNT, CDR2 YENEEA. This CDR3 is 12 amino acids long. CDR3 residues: CASSGQGAEAFF.

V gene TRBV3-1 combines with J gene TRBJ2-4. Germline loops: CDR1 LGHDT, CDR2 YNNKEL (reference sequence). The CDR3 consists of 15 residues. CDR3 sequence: CASSERVLAKNIQYF.

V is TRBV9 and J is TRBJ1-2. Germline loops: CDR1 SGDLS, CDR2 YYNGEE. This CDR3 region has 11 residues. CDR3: CASSAGVGYTF.

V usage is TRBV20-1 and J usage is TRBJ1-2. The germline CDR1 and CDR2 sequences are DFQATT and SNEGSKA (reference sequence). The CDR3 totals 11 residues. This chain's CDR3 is CSAREEGGYTF.

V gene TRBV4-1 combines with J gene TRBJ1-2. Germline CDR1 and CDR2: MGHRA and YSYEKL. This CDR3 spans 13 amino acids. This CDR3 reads CASSQPMGGGYTF.

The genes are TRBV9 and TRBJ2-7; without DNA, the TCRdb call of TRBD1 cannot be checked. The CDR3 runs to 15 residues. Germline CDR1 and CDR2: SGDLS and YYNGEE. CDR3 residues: CASSAGDTSSYEQYF.

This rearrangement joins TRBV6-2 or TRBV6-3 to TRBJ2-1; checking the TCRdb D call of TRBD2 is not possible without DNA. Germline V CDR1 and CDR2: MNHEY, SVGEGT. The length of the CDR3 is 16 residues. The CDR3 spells CASSARLVTSYNEQFF.

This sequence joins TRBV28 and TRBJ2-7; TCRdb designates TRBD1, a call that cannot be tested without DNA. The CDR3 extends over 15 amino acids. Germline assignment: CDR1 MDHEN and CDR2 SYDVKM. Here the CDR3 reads CASSSRTVSSYEQYF.

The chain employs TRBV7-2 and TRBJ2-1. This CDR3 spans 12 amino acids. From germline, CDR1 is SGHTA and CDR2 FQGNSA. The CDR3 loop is CASSLTYNEQFF.